This T cell receptor beta chain is drawn from a study of blood T cell repertoires in COVID-19. On the study more broadly: Specimens from acute and convalescent COVID-19 originated in the United States, Italy and Spain.

Authors' data handling: Reference gene primer amplification gave estimated nucleated cell counts. Profiling relied on immunoSEQ multiplex PCR, and the TCRdb table lists in-frame clones only, not all of them. The D gene and trimming were derived from the DNA, and the V and J assignments and clone size from that table. In the table there are a few hundred thousand clones, roughly 90% of which are singletons. Those enrolled, adults aged 18 to 89 years, came from some 25 US areas. In assigning cohorts, the study relied on participant-reported clinical history. The CDR3 sequence is 15 residues long. Deletions cut 11 bases from V and 2 bases from J, with 19 bases between. Germline CDR1 and CDR2: MDHEN and SYDVKM.

V is TRBV28 and J is TRBJ1-3, with unresolved D. The sequenced material came from PBMCs or T cells enriched from blood (not recorded which). This receptor was identified in a woman aged 18-29 years who had been exposed to COVID-19. The DNA of the CDR3 is TGTGCCGCGGTGAGGGAGCTAAGAACTGGAAACACCATATATTTT. Amino acid sequence: CAAVRELRTGNTIYF.